The rows below give T cell receptor beta chains drawn from one sample of a study of blood T cell repertoires in COVID-19. The table came from immunoSEQ multiplex PCR; TCRdb's copy has only in-frame clones and leaves some out. The sample gives 350,000 to 400,000 clones, roughly 87% of which show up once; almost 3% is in the top ten. The sequenced sample was PBMCs or T cells enriched from blood (not recorded which). All receptors derive from a woman in her twenties or thirties who had recovered from COVID-19. CDR3s include the opening cysteine and the closing phenylalanine or tryptophan. D genes are given only for firm matches. Only part of the rows carry a size: once, few, many, or a class if the clone is expanded.

-	-	TRBJ1-2	TRBV6-5	TGTGCCAGCACTCCCCTTGGGACAATGCACTATGGCTACACCTTC	CASTPLGTMHYGYTF
-	-	TRBJ1-3	TRBV21-1	TGTGCCAGCAGGGTCCGGGGGATCAGTGGAAACACCATATATTTT	CASRVRGISGNTIYF
-	-	TRBJ1-4	TRBV28	TGTGCCAGCAGTTCGGGACAAGGAGAAAAACTGTTTTTT	CASSSGQGEKLFF
few	TRBD1	TRBJ1-2	TRBV19	TGTGCCAGTAGAACCGGGACAGGGCTCCCGAAGTATGGCTACACCTTC	CASRTGTGLPKYGYTF
-	-	TRBJ2-7	TRBV12-3/TRBV12-4	TGTGCCAGCAGTTGGGACACCCCTTACGAGCAGTACTTC	CASSWDTPYEQYF
-	-	TRBJ1-1	TRBV7-8	TGTGCCAGCAGCTTTCTCGACGGGGTGGGCACTGAAGCTTTCTTT	CASSFLDGVGTEAFF
-	TRBD2	TRBJ2-1	TRBV9	TGTGCCAGCAGCACTAGCGACAATGAGCAGTTCTTC	CASSTSDNEQFF
-	-	TRBJ1-5	TRBV15	TGTGCCACCAGCAGAGGACAGAGAGATCAGCCCCAGCATTTT	CATSRGQRDQPQHF
once	-	TRBJ1-1	TRBV5-6	TGTGCCAGCAGCACCGGGGACACTGAAGCTTTCTTT	CASSTGDTEAFF
-	TRBD1	TRBJ2-3	TRBV29-1	TGCAGCGTTGGACAGGGTGTCGCCATAAGCACAGATACGCAGTATTTT	CSVGQGVAISTDTQYF
-	-	TRBJ2-4	TRBV15	TGTGCCACCAGCAGGGAGGGGAGGAGTGATAACATTCAGTACTTC	CATSREGRSDNIQYF
-	-	TRBJ2-6	TRBV30	TGTGCCTGGAGTCTGCGGAGCTCTGGGGCCAACGTCCTGACTTTC	CAWSLRSSGANVLTF
-	-	TRBJ2-1	TRBV28	TGTGCCAGCAGTCCGAACTCTTATCTTGTCAATGAGCAGTTCTTC	CASSPNSYLVNEQFF
-	TRBD2	TRBJ2-5	TRBV6-5	TGTGCCAGCAGTTACGGGGAGGGGGAGACCCAGTACTTC	CASSYGEGETQYF
-	TRBD2	TRBJ2-1	TRBV5-1	TGCGCCAGCAGCGGCCGCCTAGCGGGAGGGTACAATGAGCAGTTCTTC	CASSGRLAGGYNEQFF
-	TRBD1	TRBJ2-2	TRBV5-1	TGCGCCAGCAGCTTGGCCCGGCAGGGGGACACCGGGGAGCTGTTTTTT	CASSLARQGDTGELFF
few	-	TRBJ2-1	TRBV27	TGTGCCAGCACCCCGGTGGCTAGCGCCCTGCCAATCTCCTACAATGAGCAGTTCTTC	CASTPVASALPISYNEQFF
-	-	TRBJ1-1	TRBV7-9	TGTGCCAGCAGCCCTCGGGTAGGAGGCGCTGAAGCTTTCTTT	CASSPRVGGAEAFF
-	-	TRBJ1-1	TRBV3-1/TRBV3-2	TGTGCCAGCAGCCTAACAGGGAAGGCTGAAGCTTTCTTT	CASSLTGKAEAFF
-	-	TRBJ1-5	TRBV19	TGTGCCAGTACCAACCTCCAAAGCAGCAATCAGCCCCAGCATTTT	CASTNLQSSNQPQHF
once	TRBD1	TRBJ2-7	TRBV7-2	TGTGCCAGCAGCTTATTAGGTTCCCAGGGGGCCTACGAGCAGTACTTC	CASSLLGSQGAYEQYF
-	TRBD2	TRBJ2-5	TRBV28	TGTGCCAGCAGTTACCAGTCGGGGGGAGGCCAAGAGACCCAGTACTTC	CASSYQSGGGQETQYF
-	-	TRBJ1-5	TRBV2	TGTGCCAGTGGGGCGACCGCCCCGAATCAGCCCCAGCATTTT	CASGATAPNQPQHF
-	TRBD1	TRBJ2-7	TRBV27	TGTGCCAGCAGTTCCCGGACAGGGGGCAACGAGCAGTACTTC	CASSSRTGGNEQYF
-	TRBD1	TRBJ2-3	TRBV5-4	TGTGCCAGCCTACAGGACAGGGGGGCAGATACGCAGTATTTT	CASLQDRGADTQYF
-	-	TRBJ2-7	TRBV5-1	TGCGCCAGCAGCAACGACAGGCTCCCCTACGAGCAGTACTTC	CASSNDRLPYEQYF
-	-	TRBJ1-2	TRBV5-6	TGTGCCAGCAGCTTGTGGGGAGTAGGCTACACCTTC	CASSLWGVGYTF
-	TRBD1	TRBJ1-5	TRBV28	TGTGCCAGCAGTAACAGGGGAGGCGGCAATCAGCCCCAGCATTTT	CASSNRGGGNQPQHF
-	-	TRBJ1-3	TRBV11-2	TGTGCCAGCAGCCCCATTAAACAGGGCCCTGGAAACACCATATATTTT	CASSPIKQGPGNTIYF
-	TRBD2	TRBJ2-1	TRBV29-1	TGCAGCGTTGCGGGGGGACCGCACCACTACAATGAGCAGTTCTTC	CSVAGGPHHYNEQFF
-	-	TRBJ1-2	TRBV14	TGTGCCAGCAGCCAGCAACAGTCCTATGGCTACACCTTC	CASSQQQSYGYTF
-	TRBD1	TRBJ2-5	TRBV2	TGTGCCAGCACCCTAATGTCCGGGACAGGGGTAGAGACCCAGTACTTC	CASTLMSGTGVETQYF
few	-	TRBJ1-1	TRBV10-3	TGTGCCATCAGTGAGTCCGGACAGCCGAACACTGAAGCTTTCTTT	CAISESGQPNTEAFF
-	-	TRBJ1-1	TRBV14	TGTGCCAGCAGCCCAACCGTCCGGGACACTGAAGCTTTCTTT	CASSPTVRDTEAFF
-	-	TRBJ1-2	TRBV24-1	TGTGCCACCAGTCCTGGAGGCTATGGCTACACCTTC	CATSPGGYGYTF
-	-	TRBJ1-6	TRBV30	TGTGCCTGGATGAGAGGGTGGCCCTATAATTCACCCCTCCACTTT	CAWMRGWPYNSPLHF
-	-	TRBJ1-1	TRBV2	TGTGCCAGCAGTCAGGACAGCCTGGGCGCTTTCTTT	CASSQDSLGAFF
-	TRBD2	TRBJ2-3	TRBV5-4	TGTGCCAGCAGCCCCACCTGGACTAGCGAGCCAGATACGCAGTATTTT	CASSPTWTSEPDTQYF
once	TRBD1	TRBJ2-7	TRBV28	TGTGCCAGCAGTTTAATTGGGGACAGGGCTAAGGACGAGCAGTACTTC	CASSLIGDRAKDEQYF
-	TRBD1	TRBJ1-1	TRBV7-2	TGTGCCAGCGCCGAGACAGGGTATACTGAAGCTTTCTTT	CASAETGYTEAFF
-	-	TRBJ1-2	TRBV7-9	TGTGCCAGCAGCCCCCGGACATCCCATGGCTACACCTTC	CASSPRTSHGYTF
-	-	TRBJ2-3	TRBV9	TGTGCCAGCAGCGTAAGGGTCGCGGGGTGGAATGATACGCAGTATTTT	CASSVRVAGWNDTQYF
once	TRBD2	TRBJ2-1	TRBV12-3/TRBV12-4	TGTGCCAGCAGCCCCCGGGCTAGCGGGGAGCAGTTCTTC	CASSPRASGEQFF
-	TRBD1	TRBJ1-1	TRBV6-5	TGTGCCAGCAGTTACTCGCTTACAGGGGGCCCCACTGAAGCTTTCTTT	CASSYSLTGGPTEAFF
once	-	TRBJ2-3	TRBV24-1	TGTGCCACCAGTGATAGGGACTCTAGGCACGATACGCAGTATTTT	CATSDRDSRHDTQYF
-	-	TRBJ1-2	TRBV6-1	TGTGCCAGCAGTGAAGGCCAGGGAGGGTACTATGGCTACACCTTC	CASSEGQGGYYGYTF
-	TRBD1	TRBJ1-2	TRBV5-1	TGCGCCAGCAGCCGGGACAGGACTAACTATGGCTACACCTTC	CASSRDRTNYGYTF
once	TRBD1	TRBJ2-3	TRBV7-9	TGTGCCAGCAGCGTCGGACAGGGGGATTCGGATACGCAGTATTTT	CASSVGQGDSDTQYF
few	TRBD1	TRBJ1-2	TRBV7-6	TGTGCCAGCAGCTTCCTCGGACAGGGGGCCGATGGCTACACCTTC	CASSFLGQGADGYTF